Listed below are T cell receptor beta chains from one sample, sequenced in a study of a mutant IDH1 vaccine in newly diagnosed glioma. Their specific antigens are unknown. The assay was immunoSEQ multiplex PCR, and TCRdb's table has in-frame clones only and misses some. The table shows about 60,000 clones, with 84% occurring only once. This specimen consisted of PBMCs, obtained from a glioma patient whose treatment included an IDH1 peptide vaccine. The source of these receptors is a man younger than 45 with glioma. Both conserved end residues are part of each CDR3. A D gene is named only where the DNA matches it firmly. For some rows the clone size is stated as once, few or many, or as a class when expanded; others skip it.

CDR3aa	CDR3nt	v_gene	j_gene	d_gene	abundance
CASSLATRGAVYEQYF	TGTGCCAGCAGCTTAGCCACGCGGGGGGCGGTCTACGAGCAGTACTTC	TRBV7-9	TRBJ2-7	TRBD2	-
CASSAGRNSNQPQHF	TGTGCCAGCAGTGCGGGCAGGAATAGCAATCAGCCCCAGCATTTT	TRBV2	TRBJ1-5	-	-
CASSYDRVWAANVLTF	TGTGCCAGCAGTTACGACCGGGTTTGGGCTGCCAACGTCCTGACTTTC	TRBV6-5	TRBJ2-6	-	-
CASSVVGAGPNTGELFF	TGTGCCAGCAGCGTAGTCGGAGCGGGGCCTAACACCGGGGAGCTGTTTTTT	TRBV9	TRBJ2-2	TRBD2	-
CASSVELAGTTDTQYF	TGTGCCAGCAGCGTAGAACTAGCGGGGACTACAGATACGCAGTATTTT	TRBV9	TRBJ2-3	TRBD2	once
CASSPRRLVDQPQHF	TGTGCCAGCAGCCCGAGACGGCTTGTGGATCAGCCCCAGCATTTT	TRBV7-8	TRBJ1-5	-	-
CASSLDLRADTQYF	TGCGCCAGCAGCTTGGATCTGCGGGCAGATACGCAGTATTTT	TRBV5-1	TRBJ2-3	-	-
CASSLGQASYEQYF	TGTGCCAGCAGCCTCGGACAGGCGTCCTACGAGCAGTACTTC	TRBV2	TRBJ2-7	TRBD1	-
CASSFTSGGAYNEQFF	TGTGCCAGCAGTTTTACTAGCGGGGGGGCCTATAATGAGCAGTTCTTC	TRBV7-7	TRBJ2-1	TRBD2	-
CASSIMNSNQPQHF	TGTGCCAGTAGTATTATGAATAGCAATCAGCCCCAGCATTTT	TRBV19	TRBJ1-5	-	-
CASSWSPGQANEKLFF	TGTGCCAGCAGTTGGTCCCCGGGACAGGCGAATGAAAAACTGTTTTTT	TRBV6-5	TRBJ1-4	TRBD1	-
CASSHGTSENEQFF	TGCGCCAGCAGCCATGGGACTTCCGAAAATGAGCAGTTCTTC	TRBV5-1	TRBJ2-1	-	-
CSAPDGPGYTF	TGCAGTGCCCCGGACGGACCAGGCTACACCTTC	TRBV20-1	TRBJ1-2	-	-